These 3 T cell receptor beta chains were all obtained from the same sample, sequenced in a study of T cell responses to AZD1222 COVID-19 vaccine. Produced via immunoSEQ multiplex PCR; TCRdb's table is partial and in-frame only. The sample includes 90,000 to 140,000 clones, around nine tenths of them seen just once. The specimen comprised peripheral blood, sampled on day 0 of AZD1222 vaccination. The receptors were gathered from an adult in good health.

The CDR3 protein is CASSGTRPFRGINTIYF. The CDR3 DNA reads TGTGCCAGCAGCGGTACGCGCCCCTTTCGGGGGATTAACACCATATATTTT. The chain recombines TRBV7-9 with TRBJ1-3; possibly TRBD1 for D (5 bases). Germline values: CDR1 SEHNR, CDR2 FQNEAQ (reference sequence). The CDR3 runs to 17 residues. Trimming took off 5 bases at V and 7 bases at J, with 24 bases between the two ends.

The V and J genes are TRBV3-1 (or the pseudogene TRBV3-2) and TRBJ1-6; 10 bases are shared with TRBD1. Germline V CDR1 and CDR2: LGHDT, YNNKEL (reference sequence). V shed 4 bases, J shed 7 bases, and the junction held 7 bases outside the gene matches. This CDR3 contains 16 residues. CDR3 in amino acids: CASSPTGQGGNSPLHF. CDR3 DNA: TGTGCCAGCAGCCCCACCGGACAGGGGGGAAATTCACCCCTCCACTTT.

The genes are TRBV4-1 and TRBJ1-2; D is unresolved. Per the germline V gene, CDR1 is MGHRA and CDR2 is YSYEKL. The CDR3 is 14 amino acids. V was shortened by 0 bases and J by 2 bases, with 7 bases between the two germline ends. The CDR3: CASSQESGNYGYTF. Written as DNA, the CDR3 is TGCGCCAGCAGCCAAGAGTCGGGGAACTATGGCTACACCTTC.